These T cell receptor beta chains were read from a single sample in a study of blood T cell repertoires in COVID-19. Profiling relied on immunoSEQ multiplex PCR, and the TCRdb table lists in-frame clones only, not all of them. Of some 80,000 clones detected, under 90% appear once; the ten largest clones hold about 2.7%. Sequencing was carried out using peripheral blood. The receptor set was obtained from a human donor in a cohort sampled during active COVID-19. CDR3s include the opening cysteine and the closing phenylalanine or tryptophan. A D gene is named only where the DNA matches it firmly. Size is omitted from some rows. Given values are once, few, many or a class for expanded clones.

J: TRBJ2-1
D: TRBD2
V: TRBV12-5
size: NA
DNA: TGTGCTAGTGGTTTGACGCTCCTTCTAGCGGGGGGGATAAATGAGCAGTTCTTC
CDR3: CASGLTLLLAGGINEQFF

J: TRBJ2-2
D: NA
V: TRBV5-1
size: NA
DNA: TGCGCCAGCAGCTTGGGGACAGCGAACACCGGGGAGCTGTTTTTT
CDR3: CASSLGTANTGELFF

J: TRBJ1-6
D: NA
V: TRBV14
size: once
DNA: TGTGCCAGCAGCCAAGATCGTAGGGGGTCTTCACCCCTCCACTTT
CDR3: CASSQDRRGSSPLHF

J: TRBJ1-1
D: NA
V: TRBV5-1
size: NA
DNA: TGCGCCAGCAGCTTCTCAGGGCCAAACACTGAAGCTTTCTTT
CDR3: CASSFSGPNTEAFF

J: TRBJ1-2
D: NA
V: TRBV19
size: NA
DNA: TGTGCCAGTAGTATACGGATTGGGCGGGGGCAAGGCTACACCTTC
CDR3: CASSIRIGRGQGYTF

J: TRBJ1-5
D: NA
V: TRBV4-1
size: once
DNA: TGCGCCAGCAGCCAAGGGTCCGGTCAGCCCCAGCATTTT
CDR3: CASSQGSGQPQHF

J: TRBJ1-1
D: NA
V: TRBV19
size: NA
DNA: TGTGCCAGTAGTACTCAGAAGAACACTGAAGCTTTCTTT
CDR3: CASSTQKNTEAFF

J: TRBJ1-2
D: NA
V: TRBV12-3/TRBV12-4
size: NA
DNA: TGTGCCAGCAGTTTAGCTATGAGATATGGCTACACCTTC
CDR3: CASSLAMRYGYTF

J: TRBJ2-7
D: NA
V: TRBV6-2/TRBV6-3
size: once
DNA: TGTGCCAGCAGTTACTGGGACAATCGCTACGAGCAGTACTTC
CDR3: CASSYWDNRYEQYF

J: TRBJ2-3
D: TRBD2
V: TRBV4-1
size: once
DNA: TGCGCCAGCAGCCAAGATCGGGGACTAGCGTCTAGCACAGATACGCAGTATTTT
CDR3: CASSQDRGLASSTDTQYF

J: TRBJ1-6
D: NA
V: TRBV5-5
size: once
DNA: TGTGCCAGCAGCTTGGGAGGGCCCTATTCCTCGAGCTCCTATAATTCACCCCTCCACTTT
CDR3: CASSLGGPYSSSSYNSPLHF

J: TRBJ2-3
D: TRBD2
V: TRBV9
size: NA
DNA: TGTGCCAGCAGCGCGCGTCTAGCGGGAGGGCCGGATACGCAGTATTTT
CDR3: CASSARLAGGPDTQYF

J: TRBJ2-6
D: NA
V: TRBV15
size: NA
DNA: TGTGCCACCAGCAGAGGAACAGCTTCTGGGGCCAACGTCCTGACTTTC
CDR3: CATSRGTASGANVLTF

J: TRBJ2-7
D: TRBD1
V: TRBV7-4
size: NA
DNA: TGTGCCAGCAGCTTAGGACAGGGGAAGGACGAGCAGTACTTC
CDR3: CASSLGQGKDEQYF

J: TRBJ2-7
D: NA
V: TRBV10-3
size: NA
DNA: TGTGCCATCAGTGAAGCCGGGACTTCCTACGAGCAGTACTTC
CDR3: CAISEAGTSYEQYF

J: TRBJ1-2
D: TRBD1
V: TRBV6-5
size: NA
DNA: TGTGCCAGCAGTTACGATTGGACAGGGGGCTCCGGCACCTTC
CDR3: CASSYDWTGGSGTF

J: TRBJ2-1
D: NA
V: TRBV7-9
size: NA
DNA: TGTGCCAGCAGCCAAATACAGGGAAGATTCTACAATGAGCAGTTCTTC
CDR3: CASSQIQGRFYNEQFF

J: TRBJ2-6
D: NA
V: TRBV2
size: NA
DNA: TGTGCCAGCAGTGAGACCAGGGCCTTCTCTGGGGCCAACGTCCTGACTTTC
CDR3: CASSETRAFSGANVLTF

J: TRBJ2-7
D: NA
V: TRBV27
size: NA
DNA: TGTGCCAGCAGTTTCTGGTTGGAGTTTCCCTACGAGCAGTACTTC
CDR3: CASSFWLEFPYEQYF

J: TRBJ2-7
D: TRBD2
V: TRBV4-2
size: NA
DNA: TGTGCCAGCAGCCGATGGAGCGGGAGTGAAGAGCAGTACTTC
CDR3: CASSRWSGSEEQYF

J: TRBJ2-2
D: TRBD1
V: TRBV13
size: NA
DNA: TGTGCCAGCAGCCCGGGGGCAGGGGGCATCACCGGGGAGCTGTTTTTT
CDR3: CASSPGAGGITGELFF

J: TRBJ2-2
D: NA
V: TRBV11-2
size: NA
DNA: TGTGCCAGCAGCTCACAGGGAGCCGGGGAGCTGTTTTTT
CDR3: CASSSQGAGELFF

J: TRBJ2-1
D: TRBD2
V: TRBV3-1/TRBV3-2
size: NA
DNA: TGTGCCAGCAGCCAAGTCTTTTTAGCGGGGGGGTACAATGAGCAGTTCTTC
CDR3: CASSQVFLAGGYNEQFF

J: TRBJ1-1
D: TRBD1
V: TRBV2
size: NA
DNA: TGTGCCAGTAACAGGGGTTCCACTGAAGCTTTCTTT
CDR3: CASNRGSTEAFF

J: TRBJ2-5
D: TRBD1
V: TRBV5-5
size: NA
DNA: TGTGCCAGCAACAAATACCCAGGGGGAGTAAACCAGGAGACCCAGTACTTC
CDR3: CASNKYPGGVNQETQYF

J: TRBJ2-7
D: TRBD1
V: TRBV5-1
size: few
DNA: TGCGCCAGCAGCTTGGAAGGACAGGGGGCAGGAAGAAACTACGAGCAGTACTTC
CDR3: CASSLEGQGAGRNYEQYF

J: TRBJ2-1
D: NA
V: TRBV7-3
size: NA
DNA: TGTGCCAGCAGCCACAACAGGGAATCCTACAATGAGCAGTTCTTC
CDR3: CASSHNRESYNEQFF

J: TRBJ2-5
D: TRBD1
V: TRBV5-1
size: once
DNA: TGCGCCAGCGAACCGGGACAGGTCGAGGGGACCCAGTACTTC
CDR3: CASEPGQVEGTQYF

J: TRBJ1-6
D: NA
V: TRBV9
size: NA
DNA: TGTGCCAGCAGCGTTGGGGGCGATAATTCACCCCTCCACTTT
CDR3: CASSVGGDNSPLHF

J: TRBJ2-1
D: TRBD2
V: TRBV7-9
size: NA
DNA: TGTGCCAGCAGCTTACTGCCTAGCGGGAGCAATGAGCAGTTCTTC
CDR3: CASSLLPSGSNEQFF

J: TRBJ1-4
D: TRBD1
V: TRBV7-9
size: NA
DNA: TGTGCCAGCAGCTTAGAGGGGACAGGGAGTGAAAAACTGTTTTTT
CDR3: CASSLEGTGSEKLFF

J: TRBJ2-3
D: TRBD2
V: TRBV4-3
size: NA
DNA: TGCGCCAGCAGCCAAGAGAACGGGGGGACGCAGTATTTT
CDR3: CASSQENGGTQYF

J: TRBJ2-7
D: TRBD2
V: TRBV9
size: once
DNA: TGTGCCAGCAGCGTGGGTAGCGGGGGGTACGAGCAGTACTTC
CDR3: CASSVGSGGYEQYF

J: TRBJ1-1
D: NA
V: TRBV7-9
size: NA
DNA: TGTGCCAGCAGCTTAGGTTCCGGTATTGAAGCTTTCTTT
CDR3: CASSLGSGIEAFF

J: TRBJ2-1
D: TRBD2
V: TRBV4-1
size: NA
DNA: TGCGCCAGCAGCCTGCTAGCGGGAGTAAATGAGCAGTTCTTC
CDR3: CASSLLAGVNEQFF

J: TRBJ1-2
D: TRBD1
V: TRBV18
size: NA
DNA: TGTGCCAGCTCACCTCGACAGGGATCTCCTTATGGCTACACCTTC
CDR3: CASSPRQGSPYGYTF

J: TRBJ2-7
D: TRBD1
V: TRBV2
size: NA
DNA: TGTGCCAGCAGCGATCGACAGGGGGAAAACGAGCAGTACTTC
CDR3: CASSDRQGENEQYF

J: TRBJ2-7
D: TRBD1
V: TRBV11-2
size: NA
DNA: TGTGCCAGCAGCATAGGGACAGTTAGCTCCTACGAGCAGTACTTC
CDR3: CASSIGTVSSYEQYF

J: TRBJ2-1
D: TRBD2
V: TRBV9
size: NA
DNA: TGTGCCAGCAGCGTAGCAGAACTAGCGGGTAACAATGAGCAGTTCTTC
CDR3: CASSVAELAGNNEQFF

J: TRBJ2-2
D: TRBD1
V: TRBV9
size: NA
DNA: TGTGCCAGCAGCGTACAGGGGGACACCGGGGAGCTGTTTTTT
CDR3: CASSVQGDTGELFF

J: TRBJ1-2
D: TRBD1
V: TRBV5-6
size: once
DNA: TGTGCCAGCAGCTTGGGGGGACAGGGGAAGGTATATGGCTACACCTTC
CDR3: CASSLGGQGKVYGYTF

J: TRBJ1-3
D: TRBD1
V: TRBV7-9
size: NA
DNA: TGTGCCAGCAGCAGTCGCAGAGACTCGACAGGGGGCTCTGGAAACACCATATATTTT
CDR3: CASSSRRDSTGGSGNTIYF